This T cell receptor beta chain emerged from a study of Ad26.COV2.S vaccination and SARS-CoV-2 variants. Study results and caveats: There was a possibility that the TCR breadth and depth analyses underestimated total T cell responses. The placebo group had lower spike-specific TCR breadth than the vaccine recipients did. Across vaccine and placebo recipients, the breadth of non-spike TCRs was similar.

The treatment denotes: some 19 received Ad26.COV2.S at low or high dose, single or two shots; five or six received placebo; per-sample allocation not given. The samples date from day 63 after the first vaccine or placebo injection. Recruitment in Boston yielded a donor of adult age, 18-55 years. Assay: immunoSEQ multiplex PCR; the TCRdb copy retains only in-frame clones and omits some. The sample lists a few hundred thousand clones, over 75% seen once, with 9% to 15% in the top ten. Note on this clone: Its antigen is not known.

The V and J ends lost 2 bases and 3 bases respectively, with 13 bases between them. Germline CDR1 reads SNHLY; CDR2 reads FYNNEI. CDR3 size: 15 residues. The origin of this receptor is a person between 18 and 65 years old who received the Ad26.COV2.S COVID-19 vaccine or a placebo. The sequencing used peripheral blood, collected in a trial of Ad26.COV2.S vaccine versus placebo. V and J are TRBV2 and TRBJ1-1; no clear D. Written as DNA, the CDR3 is TGTGCCAGCAGTGAACAGGCGATTCGGGACACTGAAGCTTTCTTT. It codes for CASSEQAIRDTEAFF.